This note documents a single T cell receptor (beta chain) sequence. The antigen is unknown. This table comes from immunoSEQ multiplex PCR, and its TCRdb copy is limited to in-frame clones, with some not included. Of roughly 120,000 clones in the sample, approximately 94% are singletons; the top ten hold roughly 1.7%. This record belongs to a study of siplizumab effects on memory and regulatory T cells. Study-level findings and limits: Alloreactive sequences that could be traced to unstimulated CD4+ memory cells showed a significant reduction under siplizumab.

The CDR3 is 14 residues long. The ends lost 7 bases at V and 8 bases at J; junction bases unmatched: 11. Germline lookup yields CDR1 SQVTM and CDR2 ANQGSEA. The origin of this receptor is a human donor in good health. J is TRBJ2-1 and V is TRBV29-1, with TRBD2 matching over 10 bases. Source material: non-Treg CD4+ T cells sorted from blood. The CDR3 DNA sequence: TGCAGCGGTAAGGGGATAGCGGGGGGCGATGAGCAGTTCTTC. Encoded protein: CSGKGIAGGDEQFF.